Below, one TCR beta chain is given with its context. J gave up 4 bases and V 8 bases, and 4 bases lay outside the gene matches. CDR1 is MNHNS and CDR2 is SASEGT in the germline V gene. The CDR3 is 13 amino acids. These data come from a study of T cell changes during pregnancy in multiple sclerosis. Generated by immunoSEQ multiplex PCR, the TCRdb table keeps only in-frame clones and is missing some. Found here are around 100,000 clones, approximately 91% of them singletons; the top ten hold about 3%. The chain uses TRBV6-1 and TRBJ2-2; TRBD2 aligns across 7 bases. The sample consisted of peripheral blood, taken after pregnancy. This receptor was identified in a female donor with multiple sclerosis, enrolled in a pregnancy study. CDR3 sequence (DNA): TGTGCCAGCGCGACTAGCTCCACCGGGGAGCTGTTTTTT. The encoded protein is CASATSSTGELFF.